The text below deals with one TCR beta chain. Its antigen is undetermined. This CDR3 is built from 15 residues. Germline CDR1 reads SGHDN; CDR2 reads FVKESK. This entry is derived from a study of CXCR3-negative and CXCR3-positive naive CD8 T cells. Overall study findings and caveats: Both naive subsets had comparably high diversity; memory CD8+ cells much lower. Greater hydrophobicity was found in TRB CDR3s of CXCR3-positive naive cells than of CXCR3-negative naive cells.

In preparing the TRB cDNA libraries, 5' RACE with UMI labels was used. No DNA is given; TCRdb re-called the 5' RACE reads and lists each CDR3 protein once. Its clone listing holds 35,000 to 45,000 distinct CDR3 sequences. The TCR sequence derives from a human donor in good health. Some clones in this sample may be carry-over from other donors' samples. Specimen: naive CXCR3- CD8+ T cells from blood. Subset of the sample: CD45RO-CCR7+CD27+CD95- naive CD8+ T cells lacking CXCR3 (TNR3-). This rearrangement joins TRBV14 to TRBJ2-5. CDR3 sequence reads: CASSQLSGWEETQYF. The full variable domain, its missing parts supplied by reference TRBV14 and TRBJ2-5, is EAGVTQFPSHSVIEKGQTVTLRCDPISGHDNLYWYRRVMGKEIKFLLHFVKESKQDESGMPNNRFLAERTGGTYSTLKVQPAELEDSGVYFCASSQLSGWEETQYFGPGTRLLVL.